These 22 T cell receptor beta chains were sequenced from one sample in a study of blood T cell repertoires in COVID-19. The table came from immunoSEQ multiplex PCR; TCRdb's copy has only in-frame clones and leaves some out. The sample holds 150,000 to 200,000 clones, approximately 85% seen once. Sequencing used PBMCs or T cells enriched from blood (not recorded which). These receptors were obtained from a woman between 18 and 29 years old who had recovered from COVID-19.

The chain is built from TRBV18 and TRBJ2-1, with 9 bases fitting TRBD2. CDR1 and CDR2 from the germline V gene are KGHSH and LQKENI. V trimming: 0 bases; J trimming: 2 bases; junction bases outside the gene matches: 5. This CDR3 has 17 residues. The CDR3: CASSPPSGGGAYNEQFF. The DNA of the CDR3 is TGTGCCAGCTCACCACCGTCGGGCGGGGGGGCCTACAATGAGCAGTTCTTC.

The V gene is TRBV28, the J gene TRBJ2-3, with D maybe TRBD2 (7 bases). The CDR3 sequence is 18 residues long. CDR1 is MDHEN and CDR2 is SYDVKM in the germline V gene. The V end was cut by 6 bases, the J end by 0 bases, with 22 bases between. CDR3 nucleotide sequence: TGTGCCAGCAGCCGCTACTACGGGGGGCGATCTAGCACAGATACGCAGTATTTT. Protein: CASSRYYGGRSSTDTQYF.

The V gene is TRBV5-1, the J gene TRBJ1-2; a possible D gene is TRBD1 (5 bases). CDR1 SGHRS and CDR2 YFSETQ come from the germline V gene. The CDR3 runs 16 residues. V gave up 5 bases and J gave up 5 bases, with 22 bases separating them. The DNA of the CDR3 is TGCGCCAGCAGGGTTGATGACAGTCGCGCAAGTTATGGCTACACCTTC. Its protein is CASRVDDSRASYGYTF.

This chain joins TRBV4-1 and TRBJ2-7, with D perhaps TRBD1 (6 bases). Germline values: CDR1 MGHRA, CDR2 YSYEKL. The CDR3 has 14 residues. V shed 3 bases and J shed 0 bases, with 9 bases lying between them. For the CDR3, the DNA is TGCGCCAGCAGCCACAGGACAGCCTCCTACGAGCAGTACTTC. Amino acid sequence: CASSHRTASYEQYF.

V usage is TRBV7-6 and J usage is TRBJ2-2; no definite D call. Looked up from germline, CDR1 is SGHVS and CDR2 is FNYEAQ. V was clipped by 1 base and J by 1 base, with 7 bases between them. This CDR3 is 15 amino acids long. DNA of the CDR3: TGTGCCAGCAGCTTAGTTTCAGAGAACACCGGGGAGCTGTTTTTT. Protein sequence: CASSLVSENTGELFF.

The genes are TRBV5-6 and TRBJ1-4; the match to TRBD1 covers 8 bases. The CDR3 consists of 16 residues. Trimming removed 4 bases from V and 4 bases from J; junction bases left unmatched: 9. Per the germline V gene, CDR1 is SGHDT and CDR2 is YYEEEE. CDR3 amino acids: CASSGWTGQFNEKLFF. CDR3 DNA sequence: TGTGCCAGCAGCGGGTGGACAGGGCAATTTAATGAAAAACTGTTTTTT.

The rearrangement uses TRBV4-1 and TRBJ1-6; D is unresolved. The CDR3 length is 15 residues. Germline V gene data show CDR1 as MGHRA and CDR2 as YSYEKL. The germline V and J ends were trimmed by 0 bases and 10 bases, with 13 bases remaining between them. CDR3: CASSQEIKGGSPLHF. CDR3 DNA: TGCGCCAGCAGCCAAGAAATTAAGGGCGGGTCACCCCTCCACTTT.

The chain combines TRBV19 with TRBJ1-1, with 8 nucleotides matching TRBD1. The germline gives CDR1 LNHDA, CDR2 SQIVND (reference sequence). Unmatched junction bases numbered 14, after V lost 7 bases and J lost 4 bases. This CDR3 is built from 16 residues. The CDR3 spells CASIQDRDDRGTEAFF. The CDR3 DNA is TGTGCCAGTATCCAGGACAGGGACGACCGAGGCACTGAAGCTTTCTTT.

CDR3 region: CASSQGPGSPPGELFF. CDR3 DNA sequence: TGCGCCAGCAGCCAAGGACCCGGGTCTCCGCCCGGGGAGCTGTTTTTT. The chain couples TRBV4-1 to TRBJ2-2; D uncertain. Looked up from germline, CDR1 is MGHRA and CDR2 is YSYEKL. The CDR3 totals 16 residues. Trimming stripped 1 base from V and 6 bases from J, with 15 bases between.

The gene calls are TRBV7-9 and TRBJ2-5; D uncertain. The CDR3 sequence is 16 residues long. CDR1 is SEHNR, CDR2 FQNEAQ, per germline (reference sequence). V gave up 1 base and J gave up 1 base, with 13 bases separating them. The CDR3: CASSLGGGPGQETQYF. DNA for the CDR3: TGTGCCAGCAGCTTAGGTGGCGGCCCGGGCCAAGAGACCCAGTACTTC.

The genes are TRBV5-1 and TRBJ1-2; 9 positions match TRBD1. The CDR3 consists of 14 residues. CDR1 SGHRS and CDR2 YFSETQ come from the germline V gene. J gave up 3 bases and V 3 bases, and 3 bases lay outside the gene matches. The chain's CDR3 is CASSSGTGHYGYTF. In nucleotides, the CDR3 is TGCGCCAGCAGCTCCGGGACAGGGCACTATGGCTACACCTTC.

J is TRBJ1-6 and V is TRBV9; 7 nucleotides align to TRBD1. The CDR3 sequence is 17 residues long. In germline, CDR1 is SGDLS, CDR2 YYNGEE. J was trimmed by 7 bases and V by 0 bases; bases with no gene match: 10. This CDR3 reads CASSVDGDGTENSPLHF. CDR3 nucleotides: TGTGCCAGCAGCGTAGATGGAGACGGGACAGAGAATTCACCCCTCCACTTT.

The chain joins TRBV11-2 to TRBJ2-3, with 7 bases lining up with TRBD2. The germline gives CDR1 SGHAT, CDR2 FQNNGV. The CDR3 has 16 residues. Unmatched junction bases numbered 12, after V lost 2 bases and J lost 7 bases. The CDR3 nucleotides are TGTGCCAGCAGCTTAAGCGGCGGGAGTTCTTTGTATACGCAGTATTTT. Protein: CASSLSGGSSLYTQYF.

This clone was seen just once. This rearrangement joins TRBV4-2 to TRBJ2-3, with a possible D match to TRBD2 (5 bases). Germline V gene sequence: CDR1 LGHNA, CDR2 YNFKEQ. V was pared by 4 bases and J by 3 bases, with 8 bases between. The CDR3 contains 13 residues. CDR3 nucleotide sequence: TGTGCCAGCAGCCCAGGACTTACAGATACGCAGTATTTT. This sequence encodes CASSPGLTDTQYF.

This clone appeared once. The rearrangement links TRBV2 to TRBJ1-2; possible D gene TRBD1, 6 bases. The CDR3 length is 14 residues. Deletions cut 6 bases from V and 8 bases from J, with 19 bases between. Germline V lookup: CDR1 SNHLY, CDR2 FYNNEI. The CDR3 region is CASSGWGQGEGYTF. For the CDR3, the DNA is TGTGCCAGCAGCGGCTGGGGGCAGGGTGAAGGCTACACCTTC.

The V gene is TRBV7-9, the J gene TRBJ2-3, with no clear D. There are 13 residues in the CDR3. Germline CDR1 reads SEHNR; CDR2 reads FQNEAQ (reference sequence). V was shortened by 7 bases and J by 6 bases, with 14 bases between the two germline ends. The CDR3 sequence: CASNLPQHDTQYF. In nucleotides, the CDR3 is TGTGCCAGCAACCTACCACAGCACGATACGCAGTATTTT.

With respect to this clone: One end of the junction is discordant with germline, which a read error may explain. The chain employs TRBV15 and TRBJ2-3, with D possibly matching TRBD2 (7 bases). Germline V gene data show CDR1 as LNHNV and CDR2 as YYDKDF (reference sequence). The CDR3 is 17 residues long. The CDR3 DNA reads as TGTGCCACCAGCAAGTCCCGTCGGGGGGCTAGCACGGATACGCAGTATTTT. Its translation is CATSKSRRGASTDTQYF.

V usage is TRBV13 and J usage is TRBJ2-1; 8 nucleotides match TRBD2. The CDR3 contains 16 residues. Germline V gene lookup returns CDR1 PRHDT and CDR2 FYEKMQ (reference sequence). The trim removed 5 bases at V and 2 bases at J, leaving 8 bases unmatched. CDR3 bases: TGTGCCAGCAGCCCCCGGACTAGCTATACCTACAATGAGCAGTTCTTC. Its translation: CASSPRTSYTYNEQFF.

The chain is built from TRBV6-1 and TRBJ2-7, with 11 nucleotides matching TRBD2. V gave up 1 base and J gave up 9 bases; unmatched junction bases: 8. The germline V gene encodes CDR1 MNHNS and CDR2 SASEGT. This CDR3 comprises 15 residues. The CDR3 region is CASSEEGSGRAGQYF. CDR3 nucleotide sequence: TGTGCCAGCAGTGAAGAGGGTAGCGGGAGGGCCGGGCAGTACTTC.

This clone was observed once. The CDR3 here is CASSSFGGANYGYTF. The CDR3 nucleotides read TGTGCCAGCAGTTCCTTTGGGGGCGCTAACTATGGCTACACCTTC. The chain recombines TRBV6-6 with TRBJ1-2, with a possible D match to TRBD1 (6 bases). The V and J ends lost 4 bases and 0 bases respectively, with 12 bases between them. Looked up from germline, CDR1 is MNHNY and CDR2 is SVGAGI (reference sequence). CDR3 size: 15 residues.

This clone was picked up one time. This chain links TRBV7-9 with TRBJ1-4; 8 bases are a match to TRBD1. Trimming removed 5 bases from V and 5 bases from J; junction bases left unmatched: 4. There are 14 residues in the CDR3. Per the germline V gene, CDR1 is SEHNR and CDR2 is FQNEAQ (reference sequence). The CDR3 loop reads CASSPRDRNEKLFF. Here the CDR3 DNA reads TGTGCCAGCAGCCCCCGGGACAGGAATGAAAAACTGTTTTTT.

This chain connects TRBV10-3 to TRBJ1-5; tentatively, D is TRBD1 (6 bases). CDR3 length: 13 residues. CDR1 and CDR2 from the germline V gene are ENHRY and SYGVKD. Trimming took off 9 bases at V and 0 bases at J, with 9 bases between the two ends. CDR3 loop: CAITGISNQPQHF. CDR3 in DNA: TGTGCCATTACAGGGATTAGCAATCAGCCCCAGCATTTT.